The clone carrying this T cell receptor beta chain showed up just a few times. These data originate in a study of tumor-infiltrating lymphocytes in localized non-small cell lung cancer. Study as a whole: Patients included smokers and never-smokers with various histologies, some sampled after neoadjuvant chemotherapy.

The method was immunoSEQ multiplex PCR; TCRdb's version includes in-frame clones alone and lacks a portion of them. The sample includes about 3,000 clones, around 45% of them seen just once. V was cut by 5 bases and J by 2 bases, with 12 bases left in between. CDR3 length: 14 amino acids. Germline CDR1 reads MNHEY; CDR2 reads SVGAGI. The sequencing sample was made of uninvolved lung tissue not adjacent to the tumor. The chain couples TRBV6-5 to TRBJ2-5; D is uncertain. The TCR sequence derives from a human donor with non-small cell lung cancer. Here the CDR3 DNA reads TGTGCCAGCAGTCCCGCAGGCGCTCAAGAGACCCAGTACTTC. This gives the protein CASSPAGAQETQYF.